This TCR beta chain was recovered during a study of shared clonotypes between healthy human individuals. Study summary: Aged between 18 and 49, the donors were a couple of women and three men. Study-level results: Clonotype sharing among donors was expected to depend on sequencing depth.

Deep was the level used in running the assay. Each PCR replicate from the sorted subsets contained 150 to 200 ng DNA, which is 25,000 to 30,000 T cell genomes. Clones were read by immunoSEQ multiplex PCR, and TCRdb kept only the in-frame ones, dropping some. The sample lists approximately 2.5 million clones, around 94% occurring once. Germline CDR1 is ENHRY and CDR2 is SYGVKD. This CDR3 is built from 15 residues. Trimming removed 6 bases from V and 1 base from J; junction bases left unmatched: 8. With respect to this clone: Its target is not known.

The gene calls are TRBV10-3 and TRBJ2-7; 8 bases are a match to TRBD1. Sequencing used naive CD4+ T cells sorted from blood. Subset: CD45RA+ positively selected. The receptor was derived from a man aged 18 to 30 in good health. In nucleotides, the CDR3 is TGTGCCATCAGCGGGACAGGTGGGGCTTCCTACGAGCAGTACTTC. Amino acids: CAISGTGGASYEQYF.